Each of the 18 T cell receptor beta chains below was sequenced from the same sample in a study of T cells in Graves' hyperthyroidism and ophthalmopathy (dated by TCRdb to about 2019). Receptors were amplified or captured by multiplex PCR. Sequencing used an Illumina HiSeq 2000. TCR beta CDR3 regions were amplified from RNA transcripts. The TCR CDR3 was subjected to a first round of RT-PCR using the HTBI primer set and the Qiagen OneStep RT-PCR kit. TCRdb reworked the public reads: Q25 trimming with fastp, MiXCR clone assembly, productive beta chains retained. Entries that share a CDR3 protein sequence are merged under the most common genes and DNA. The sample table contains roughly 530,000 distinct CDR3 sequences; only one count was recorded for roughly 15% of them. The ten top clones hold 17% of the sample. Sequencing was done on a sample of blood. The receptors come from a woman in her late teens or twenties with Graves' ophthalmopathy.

CDR3 coding DNA: TGCGCCAGCAGCCACCCCGGACAGGGCTACGAGCAGTTCTTC. Translation: CASSHPGQGYEQFF. The rearrangement links TRBV4-1 to TRBJ2-1; TRBD1 aligns across 8 bases. Germline CDR1 reads MGHRA; CDR2 reads YSYEKL. The trim removed 3 bases at V and 10 bases at J, leaving 8 bases unmatched. The CDR3 runs to 14 residues.

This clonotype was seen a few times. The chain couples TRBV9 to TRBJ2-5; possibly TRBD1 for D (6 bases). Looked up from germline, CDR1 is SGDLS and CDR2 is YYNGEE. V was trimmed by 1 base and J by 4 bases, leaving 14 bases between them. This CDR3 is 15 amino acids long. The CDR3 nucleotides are TGTGCCAGCAGCGTATCCGCAGGGGTAGGAGAGACCCAGTACTTC. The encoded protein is CASSVSAGVGETQYF.

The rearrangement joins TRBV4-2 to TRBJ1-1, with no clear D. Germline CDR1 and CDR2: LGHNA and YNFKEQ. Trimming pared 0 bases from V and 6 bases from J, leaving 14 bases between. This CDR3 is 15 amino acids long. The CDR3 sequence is CASSQDATAAPEAFF. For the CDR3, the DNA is TGTGCCAGCAGCCAAGATGCGACTGCCGCCCCTGAAGCTTTCTTT.

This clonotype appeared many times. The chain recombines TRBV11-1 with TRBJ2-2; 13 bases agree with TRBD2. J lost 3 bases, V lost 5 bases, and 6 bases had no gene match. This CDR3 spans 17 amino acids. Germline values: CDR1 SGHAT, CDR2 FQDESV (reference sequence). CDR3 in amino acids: CASSPGTSGKYTGELFF. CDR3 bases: TGTGCCAGCAGCCCCGGGACTAGCGGGAAATACACCGGGGAGCTGTTTTTT.

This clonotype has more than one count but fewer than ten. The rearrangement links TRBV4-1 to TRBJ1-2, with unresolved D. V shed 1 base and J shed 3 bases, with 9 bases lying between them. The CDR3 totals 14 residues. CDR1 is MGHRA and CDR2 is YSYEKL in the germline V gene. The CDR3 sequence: CASSQVRDYYGYTF. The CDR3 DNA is TGCGCCAGCAGCCAAGTCCGGGATTACTATGGCTACACCTTC.

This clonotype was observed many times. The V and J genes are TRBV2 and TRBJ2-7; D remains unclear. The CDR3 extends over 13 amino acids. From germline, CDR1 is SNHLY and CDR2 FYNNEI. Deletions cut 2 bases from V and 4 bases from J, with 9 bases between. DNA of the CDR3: TGTGCCAGCAGTGAATTAGTGGAGTACGAGCAGTACTTC. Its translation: CASSELVEYEQYF.

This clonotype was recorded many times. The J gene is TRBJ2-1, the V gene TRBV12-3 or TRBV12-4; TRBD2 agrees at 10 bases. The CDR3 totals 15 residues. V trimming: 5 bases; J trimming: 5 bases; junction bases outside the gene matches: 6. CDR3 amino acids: CASSQLAGSDNEQFF. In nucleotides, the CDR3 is TGTGCCAGCAGTCAACTAGCGGGATCTGACAATGAGCAGTTCTTC.

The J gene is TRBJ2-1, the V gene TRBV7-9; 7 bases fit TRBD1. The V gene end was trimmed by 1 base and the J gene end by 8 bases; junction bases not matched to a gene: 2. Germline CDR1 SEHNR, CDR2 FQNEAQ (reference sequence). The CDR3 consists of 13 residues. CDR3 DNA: TGTGCCAGCAGCTTAGAGGGGGCGCATGAGCAGTTCTTC. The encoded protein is CASSLEGAHEQFF.

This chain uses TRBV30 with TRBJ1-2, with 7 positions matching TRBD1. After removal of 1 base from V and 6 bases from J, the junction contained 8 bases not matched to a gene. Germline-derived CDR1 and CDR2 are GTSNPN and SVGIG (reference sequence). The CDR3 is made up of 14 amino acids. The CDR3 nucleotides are TGTGCCTGGAGTGAGAGGACAGGAGGTAATGGCTACACCTTC. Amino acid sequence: CAWSERTGGNGYTF.

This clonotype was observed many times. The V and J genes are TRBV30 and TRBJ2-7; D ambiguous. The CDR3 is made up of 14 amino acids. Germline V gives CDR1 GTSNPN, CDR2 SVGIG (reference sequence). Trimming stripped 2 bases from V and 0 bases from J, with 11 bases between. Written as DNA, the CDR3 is TGTGCCTGGAGTATCCTAGGAAACTCCTACGAGCAGTACTTC. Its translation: CAWSILGNSYEQYF. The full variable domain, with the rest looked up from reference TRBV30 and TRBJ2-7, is SQTIHQWPATLVQPVGSPLSLECTVEGTSNPNLYWYRQAAGRGLQLLFYSVGIGQISSEVPQNLSASRPQDRQFILSSKKLLLSDSGFYLCAWSILGNSYEQYFGPGTRLTVT.

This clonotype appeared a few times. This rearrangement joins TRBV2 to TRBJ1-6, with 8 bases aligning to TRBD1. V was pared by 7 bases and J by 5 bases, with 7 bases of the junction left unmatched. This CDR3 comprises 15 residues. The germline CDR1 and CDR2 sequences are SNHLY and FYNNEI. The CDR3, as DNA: TGTGCCAGCACCTTGACAGGGGAGGATAATTCACCCCTCCACTTT. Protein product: CASTLTGEDNSPLHF.

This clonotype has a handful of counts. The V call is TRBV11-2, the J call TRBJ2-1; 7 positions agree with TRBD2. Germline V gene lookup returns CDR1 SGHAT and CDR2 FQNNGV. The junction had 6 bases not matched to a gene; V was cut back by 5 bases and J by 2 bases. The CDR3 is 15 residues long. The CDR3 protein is CASSERLAPYNEQFF. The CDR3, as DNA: TGTGCCAGCAGCGAAAGACTAGCCCCCTACAATGAGCAGTTCTTC.

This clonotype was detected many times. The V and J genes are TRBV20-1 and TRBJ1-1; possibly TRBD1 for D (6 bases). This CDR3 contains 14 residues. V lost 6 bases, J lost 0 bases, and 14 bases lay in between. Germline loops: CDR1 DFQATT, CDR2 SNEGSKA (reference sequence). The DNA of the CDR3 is TGCAGTGCAACCCAAAGGGGGATGAACACTGAAGCTTTCTTT. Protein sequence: CSATQRGMNTEAFF.

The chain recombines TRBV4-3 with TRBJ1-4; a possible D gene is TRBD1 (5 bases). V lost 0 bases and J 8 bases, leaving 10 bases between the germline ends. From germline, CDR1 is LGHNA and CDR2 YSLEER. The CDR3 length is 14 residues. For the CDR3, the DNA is TGCGCCAGCAGCCAAGAGGGGGAGTACGAAAAACTGTTTTTT. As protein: CASSQEGEYEKLFF.

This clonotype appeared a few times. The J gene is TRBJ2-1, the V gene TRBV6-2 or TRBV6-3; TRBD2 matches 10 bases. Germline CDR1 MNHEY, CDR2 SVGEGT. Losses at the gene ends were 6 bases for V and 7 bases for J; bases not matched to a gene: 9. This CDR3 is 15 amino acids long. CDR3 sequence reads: CASSQTKTSGNEQFF. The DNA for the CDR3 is TGTGCCAGCAGCCAAACCAAGACTAGCGGGAATGAGCAGTTCTTC.

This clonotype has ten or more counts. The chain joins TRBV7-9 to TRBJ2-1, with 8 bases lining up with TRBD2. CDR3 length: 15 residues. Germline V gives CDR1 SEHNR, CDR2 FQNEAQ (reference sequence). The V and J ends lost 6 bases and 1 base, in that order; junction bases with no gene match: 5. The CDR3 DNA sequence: TGTGCCAGCAGTTTCAGCGGGGGTTCCTACAATGAGCAGTTCTTC. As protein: CASSFSGGSYNEQFF. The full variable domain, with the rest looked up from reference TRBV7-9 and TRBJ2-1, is DTGVSQNPRHKITKRGQNVTFRCDPISEHNRLYWYRQTLGQGPEFLTYFQNEAQLEKSRLLSDRFSAERPKGSFSTLEIQRTEQGDSAMYLCASSFSGGSYNEQFFGPGTRLTVL.

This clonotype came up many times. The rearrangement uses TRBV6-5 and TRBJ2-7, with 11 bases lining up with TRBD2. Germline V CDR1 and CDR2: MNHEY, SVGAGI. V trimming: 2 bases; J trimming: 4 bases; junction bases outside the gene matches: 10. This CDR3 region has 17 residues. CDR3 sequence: CASSYQSLAGGGYEQYF. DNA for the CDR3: TGTGCCAGCAGTTACCAGTCGCTAGCGGGAGGTGGTTACGAGCAGTACTTC.

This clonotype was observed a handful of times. The CDR3 DNA follows: TGTGCCAGCAAACTTCCGGGACAGGGTAACAATGAGCAGTTCTTC. Its protein product is CASKLPGQGNNEQFF. The chain uses TRBV6-1 and TRBJ2-1; 9 bases fit TRBD1. V lost 7 bases, J lost 5 bases, and 9 bases stayed unmatched. This CDR3 has 15 amino acids. Germline values: CDR1 MNHNS, CDR2 SASEGT.